The following is a TCR beta chain sequence with its context. Seattle participants joined during active infection and were tracked over time. The germline V and J ends were trimmed by 5 bases and 4 bases, with 6 bases remaining between them. The CDR3 spans 13 residues. Germline V lookup: CDR1 MNHEY, CDR2 SVGAGI. The record originates from a study of blood T cell repertoires in COVID-19. On the study more broadly: From the United States, Italy and Spain came samples of acute and convalescent COVID-19. From T cells, B-cell-depleted T cells, or PBMCs came the material, which was cDNA or gDNA.

Per the authors' pipeline: Amplification from reference gene primers served as the basis for estimated nucleated cell counts. The assay was immunoSEQ multiplex PCR, and TCRdb's table has in-frame clones only and misses some. V and J calls plus clone size are reproduced from that table; the DNA served to infer D and trimming. The repertoire holds 300,000 to 450,000 clones, with around 87% as singletons. The V and J genes are TRBV6-5 and TRBJ2-6; D call uncertain. The sequencing sample was made of peripheral blood. The sequence derives from a young woman with COVID-19, enrolled during active disease. Written as DNA, the CDR3 is TGTGCCAGCAGTACTAAAGGGGCCAACGTCCTGACTTTC. Amino acids: CASSTKGANVLTF.